This T cell receptor (beta chain) is drawn from a study of blood T cell repertoires in COVID-19 (TCRdb year 2020). About the full investigation: Samples from collaborators originated in the United States, Italy and Spain and spanned both the acute and convalescent phases of COVID-19. Deeply sampled blood TCRbeta repertoires from subjects exposed to, actively infected with, or recovered from COVID-19 were included in the dataset. HLA class I and class II types, where available, came from metadata supplied by the sample provider rather than from assay-based typing. The repertoires were made available in a free public database intended to serve as a resource for research on the immune response to SARS-CoV-2. The samples were drawn from two sources: the first 160 participants of the ongoing ImmuneRACE study, and some 1,300 subjects contributed by 6 global collaborators. A de-identified subject ID, COVID-19 status, age in years and sex were almost always included in the sample metadata. The prospective study material was composed of cDNA or gDNA derived from T cells, B-cell-depleted T cells, or PBMCs.

Per the germline V gene, KGHDR is the CDR1 and SFDVKD is the CDR2. Counted from cysteine to phenylalanine, this CDR3 has 15 amino acids. Only the CDR3 DNA is retained, 45 bases long and in frame from the first base. The trim is 2 bases for V and 0 bases for J, with a gap of 7 bases between the germline ends. TCRbeta CDR3 regions were amplified from genomic DNA using the immunoSEQ Assay, a bias-controlled multiplex PCR. The authors processed their data as follows. Nucleated cell counts per sample were estimated from amplification of reference gene primers within the assay. To quantify the absolute abundance of each unique TCRbeta CDR3 rearrangement, sequence reads were collapsed and filtered. For each sample, productive Simpson clonality was calculated as the square root of Simpson's diversity index across productive rearrangements. The clones in this table, taken by TCRdb from immuneACCESS, are in-frame only. Not every clone is retained; where verified, under half of the shortfall comes from an unresolved V gene, and the cause of the rest is unknown. V and J calls and clone size are given by that table; D and trimming were obtained from the DNA. The sample yields approximately 180,000 clones; around three quarters were counted once. The top ten constitute around a sixth of the sample.

General conclusions and limits of the study: The amount of clinical and demographic metadata varied by source and participant and was provided uncurated.

This clone occurred once. It has no known antigen specificity. No clone much larger than this one lies a single base away; base qualities are absent. Participants in the prospective study were aged roughly 18 to 89 years, lived in under 30 United States geographic areas, and enrolled through a virtual design. To assign participants to cohorts, the prospective study relied on clinical history that participants themselves reported in a screening survey and a study questionnaire. Each participant in the prospective study had whole blood, serum and a nasopharyngeal or oropharyngeal swab collected by mobile phlebotomists. Participants in the prospective study had the option to provide additional blood draws and questionnaires over an approximately two-month period. Before DNA extraction, prospective study blood samples were shipped either frozen or at room temperature.

The rearrangement combines TRBV24-1 with TRBJ1-5; TRBD1 is a weak D gene call, 5 bases matching. Specimen: PBMCs or T cells enriched from blood (not recorded which). The receptor's source is a woman aged 45-60 years with acute COVID-19. The DNA sequence reads TGTGCCACCAGTGATTCCAGGGATAGCAATCAGCCCCAGCATTTT. Translated, it reads CATSDSRDSNQPQHF.